This T cell receptor (beta chain) appears in the sequencing data of a study of low-dose radiotherapy and immunotherapy resistance in tumors. On the study more broadly: Participants in Cohort 1 were administered 0.5 Gy per fraction at 2-week intervals, to a cumulative dose of 6.5 Gy. The drug cyclophosphamide was given into a vein at 200 mg/m2 every two weeks, one day before radiation and immunotherapy. For four cycles from cycle 1 day 1, patients took 300 mg oral aspirin daily.

Germline lookup yields CDR1 SGDLS and CDR2 YYNGEE. After removal of 1 base from V and 8 bases from J, the junction contained 8 bases not matched to a gene. The CDR3 consists of 16 residues. Both TCRalpha and TCRbeta chains were reverse transcribed with V-gene-specific primers. The TCRs were subjected to amplification over roughly 20 PCR cycles employing a constant-region primer in conjunction with a V-primer adapter. The mRNA which had been isolated was amplified by in vitro transcription. TCRdb passed the reads through MiXCR, listing each CDR3 protein once. The sample comprises more than 70,000 distinct CDR3 sequences, less than 25% of which are singletons, and around 13% rests with the top ten. Time point described: after trial treatment. Treatment given: LDRT plus nivolumab, ipilimumab, low-dose cyclophosphamide and aspirin (RACIN trial).

This TCR was recovered from a female donor with ovarian cancer. The gene calls are TRBV9 and TRBJ2-1, with 11 positions matching TRBD2. The input for sequencing was PBMCs, taken after low-dose radiotherapy plus immunotherapy. The CDR3 coding sequence is TGTGCCAGCAGCGTACTTACTAGCGGGAGTAGACATGAGCAGTTCTTC. Translating gives CASSVLTSGSRHEQFF.